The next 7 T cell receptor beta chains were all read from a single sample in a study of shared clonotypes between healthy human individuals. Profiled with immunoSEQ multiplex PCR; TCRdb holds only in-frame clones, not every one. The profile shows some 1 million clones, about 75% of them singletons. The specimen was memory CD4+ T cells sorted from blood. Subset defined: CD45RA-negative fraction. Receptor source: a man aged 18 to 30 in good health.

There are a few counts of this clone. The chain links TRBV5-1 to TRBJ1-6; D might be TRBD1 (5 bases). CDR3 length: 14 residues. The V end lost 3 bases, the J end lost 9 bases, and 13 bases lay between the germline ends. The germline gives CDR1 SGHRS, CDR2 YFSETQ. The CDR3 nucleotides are TGCGCCAGCAGCTACGAGGGGTTACTTTCACCCCTCCACTTT. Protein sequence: CASSYEGLLSPLHF.

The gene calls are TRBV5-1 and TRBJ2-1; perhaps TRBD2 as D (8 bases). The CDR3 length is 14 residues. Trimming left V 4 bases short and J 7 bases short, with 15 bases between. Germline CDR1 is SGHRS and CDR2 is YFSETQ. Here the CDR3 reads CASSRGQRENEQFF. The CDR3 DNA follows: TGCGCCAGCAGCAGGGGGCAGCGGGAGAATGAGCAGTTCTTC. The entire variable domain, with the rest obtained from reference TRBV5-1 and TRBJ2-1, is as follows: KAGVTQTPRYLIKTRGQQVTLSCSPISGHRSVSWYQQTPGQGLQFLFEYFSETQRNKGNFPGRFSGRQFSNSRSEMNVSTLELGDSALYLCASSRGQRENEQFFGPGTRLTVL.

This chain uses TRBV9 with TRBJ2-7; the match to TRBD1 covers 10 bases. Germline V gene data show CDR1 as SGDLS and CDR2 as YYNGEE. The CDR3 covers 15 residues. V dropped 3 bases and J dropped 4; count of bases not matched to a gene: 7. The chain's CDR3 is CASSEGPGQGYEQYF. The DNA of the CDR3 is TGTGCCAGCAGCGAGGGACCGGGACAGGGGTACGAGCAGTACTTC.

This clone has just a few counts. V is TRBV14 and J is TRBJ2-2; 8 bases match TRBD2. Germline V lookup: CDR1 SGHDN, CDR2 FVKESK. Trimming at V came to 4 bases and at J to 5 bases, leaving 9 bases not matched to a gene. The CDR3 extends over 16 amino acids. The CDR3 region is CASSRSGGPKTGELFF. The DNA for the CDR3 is TGTGCCAGCAGCCGATCGGGAGGGCCTAAGACCGGGGAGCTGTTTTTT.

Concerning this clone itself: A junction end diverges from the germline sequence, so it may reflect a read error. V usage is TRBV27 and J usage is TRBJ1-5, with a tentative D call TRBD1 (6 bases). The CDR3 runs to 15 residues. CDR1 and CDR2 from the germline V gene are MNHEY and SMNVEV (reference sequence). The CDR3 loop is CASSYLGTSSQPQHF. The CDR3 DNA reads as TGTGCCAGCAGTTATCTGGGGACAAGCAGTCAGCCCCAGCATTTT.

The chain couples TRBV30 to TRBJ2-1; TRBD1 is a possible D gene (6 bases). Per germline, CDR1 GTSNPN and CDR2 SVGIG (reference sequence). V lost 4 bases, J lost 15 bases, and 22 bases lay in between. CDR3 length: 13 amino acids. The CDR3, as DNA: TGTGCCTGGATGAGTCCGCCGGGACAAGGGCCGTTCTTC. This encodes CAWMSPPGQGPFF.

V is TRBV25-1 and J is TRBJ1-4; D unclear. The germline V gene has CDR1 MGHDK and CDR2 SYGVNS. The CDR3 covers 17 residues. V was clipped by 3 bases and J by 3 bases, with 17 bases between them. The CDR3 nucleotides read TGTGCCAGCAGTGAGTCCTCGGTACAGTTGGCTAATGAAAAACTGTTTTTT. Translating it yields CASSESSVQLANEKLFF.